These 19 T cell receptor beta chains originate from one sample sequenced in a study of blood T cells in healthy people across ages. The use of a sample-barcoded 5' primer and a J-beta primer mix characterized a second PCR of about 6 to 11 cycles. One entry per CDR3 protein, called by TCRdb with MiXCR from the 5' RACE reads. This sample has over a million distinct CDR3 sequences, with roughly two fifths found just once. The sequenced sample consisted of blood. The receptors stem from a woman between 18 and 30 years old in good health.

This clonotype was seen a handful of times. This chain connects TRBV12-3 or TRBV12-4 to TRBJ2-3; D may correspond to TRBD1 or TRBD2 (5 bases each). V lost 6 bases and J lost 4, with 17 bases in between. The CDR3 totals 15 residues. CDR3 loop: CASRPPGTTADTQYF. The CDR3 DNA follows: TGTGCCAGCAGACCTCCCGGGACCACTGCAGATACGCAGTATTTT.

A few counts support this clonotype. For the CDR3, the DNA is TGCGCCAGCAGCCGGGGACAGGGGAACTACAATGAGCAGTTCTTC. Translating it yields CASSRGQGNYNEQFF. This chain connects TRBV4-3 to TRBJ2-1; 10 bases agree with TRBD1. The germline V gene has CDR1 LGHNA and CDR2 YSLEER. Trimming took 4 bases from V and 3 from J; bases not matched to a gene: 3. CDR3 length: 15 amino acids.

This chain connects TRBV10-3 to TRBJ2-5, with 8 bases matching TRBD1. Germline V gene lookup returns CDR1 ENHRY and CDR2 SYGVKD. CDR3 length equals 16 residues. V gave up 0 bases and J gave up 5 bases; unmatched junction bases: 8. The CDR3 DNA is TGTGCCATCAGTGAGTCAGCCAGGGGGCTTCGGGAGACCCAGTACTTC. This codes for CAISESARGLRETQYF.

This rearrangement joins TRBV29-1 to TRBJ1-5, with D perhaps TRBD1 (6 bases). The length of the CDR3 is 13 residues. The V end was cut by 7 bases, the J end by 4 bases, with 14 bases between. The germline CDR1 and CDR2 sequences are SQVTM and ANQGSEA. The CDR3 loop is CSAGAGANQPQHF. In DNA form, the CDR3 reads TGCAGCGCCGGCGCGGGGGCGAATCAGCCCCAGCATTTT.

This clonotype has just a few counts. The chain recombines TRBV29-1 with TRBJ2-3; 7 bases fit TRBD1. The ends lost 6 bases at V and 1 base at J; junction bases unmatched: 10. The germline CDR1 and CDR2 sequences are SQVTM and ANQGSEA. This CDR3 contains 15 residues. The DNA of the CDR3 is TGCAGCGTACCCCGGGACAGCCAGGGCACAGATACGCAGTATTTT. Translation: CSVPRDSQGTDTQYF.

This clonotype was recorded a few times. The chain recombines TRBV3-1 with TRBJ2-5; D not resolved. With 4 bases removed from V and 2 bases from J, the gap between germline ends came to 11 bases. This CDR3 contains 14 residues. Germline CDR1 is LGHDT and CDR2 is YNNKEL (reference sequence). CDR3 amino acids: CASSLQTRQETQYF. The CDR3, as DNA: TGTGCCAGCAGCCTCCAGACAAGACAAGAGACCCAGTACTTC.

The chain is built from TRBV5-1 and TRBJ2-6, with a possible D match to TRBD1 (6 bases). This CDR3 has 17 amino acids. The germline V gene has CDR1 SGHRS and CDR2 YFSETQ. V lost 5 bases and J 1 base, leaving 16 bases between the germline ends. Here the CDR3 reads CASSVWAGDSGANVLTF. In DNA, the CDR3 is TGCGCCAGCAGTGTGTGGGCAGGGGATTCTGGGGCCAACGTCCTGACTTTC.

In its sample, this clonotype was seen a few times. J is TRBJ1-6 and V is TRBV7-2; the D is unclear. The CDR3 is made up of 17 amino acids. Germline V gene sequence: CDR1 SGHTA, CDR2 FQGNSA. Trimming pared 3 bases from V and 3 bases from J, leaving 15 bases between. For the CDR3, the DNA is TGTGCCAGCAGCTTGAGAGGAAAGTCGCTCTATAATTCACCCCTCCACTTT. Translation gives CASSLRGKSLYNSPLHF.

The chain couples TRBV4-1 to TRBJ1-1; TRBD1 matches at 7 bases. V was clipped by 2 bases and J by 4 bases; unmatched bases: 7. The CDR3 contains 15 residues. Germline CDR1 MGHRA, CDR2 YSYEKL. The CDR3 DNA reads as TGCGCCAGCAGCCAACAGGGGGGCTTGGGCACTGAAGCTTTCTTT. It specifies CASSQQGGLGTEAFF.

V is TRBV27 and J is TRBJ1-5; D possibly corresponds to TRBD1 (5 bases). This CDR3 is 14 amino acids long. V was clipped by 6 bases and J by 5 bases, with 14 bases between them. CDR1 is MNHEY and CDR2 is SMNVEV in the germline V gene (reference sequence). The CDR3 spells CASRATGGDQPQHF. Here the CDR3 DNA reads TGTGCCAGCAGGGCGACCGGAGGGGATCAGCCCCAGCATTTT.

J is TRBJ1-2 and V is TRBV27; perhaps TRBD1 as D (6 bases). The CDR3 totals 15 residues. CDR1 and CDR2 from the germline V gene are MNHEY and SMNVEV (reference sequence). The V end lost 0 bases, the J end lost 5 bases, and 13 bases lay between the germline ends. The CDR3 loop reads CASSLSPGERYGYTF. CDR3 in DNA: TGTGCCAGCAGTTTATCCCCAGGGGAAAGATATGGCTACACCTTC.

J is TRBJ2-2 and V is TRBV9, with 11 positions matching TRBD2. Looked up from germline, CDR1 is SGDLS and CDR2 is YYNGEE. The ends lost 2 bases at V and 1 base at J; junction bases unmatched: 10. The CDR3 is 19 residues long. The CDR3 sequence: CASSVPPGLAAGNTGELFF. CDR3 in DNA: TGTGCCAGCAGCGTCCCACCGGGACTAGCGGCCGGGAACACCGGGGAGCTGTTTTTT.

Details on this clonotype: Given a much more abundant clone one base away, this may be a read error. This chain's CDR3 is CASGLAGDNEQYF. The CDR3 DNA reads TGTGCCAGCGGTCTAGCGGGGGACAATGAGCAGTACTTC. The V gene is TRBV6-5, the J gene TRBJ2-1; 10 bases match TRBD2. The end of the DNA aligns better with TRBJ2-7, so the J call may be wrong. The CDR3 loop spans 13 amino acids. From germline, CDR1 is MNHEY and CDR2 SVGAGI.

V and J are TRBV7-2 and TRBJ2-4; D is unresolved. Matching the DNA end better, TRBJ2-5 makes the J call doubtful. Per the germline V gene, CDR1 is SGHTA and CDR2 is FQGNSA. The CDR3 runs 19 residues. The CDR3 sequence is CASSSMNVERTRIRETQYF. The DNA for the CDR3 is TGTGCCAGCAGCTCCATGAACGTTGAGCGTACGAGAATAAGGGAGACCCAGTACTTC.

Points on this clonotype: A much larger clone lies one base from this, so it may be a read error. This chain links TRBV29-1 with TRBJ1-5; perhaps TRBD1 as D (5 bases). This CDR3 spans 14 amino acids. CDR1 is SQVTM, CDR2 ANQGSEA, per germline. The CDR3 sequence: CSVTQGYGNQPQRF. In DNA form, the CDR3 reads TGCAGCGTTACCCAGGGATACGGCAATCAGCCCCAGCGTTTT.

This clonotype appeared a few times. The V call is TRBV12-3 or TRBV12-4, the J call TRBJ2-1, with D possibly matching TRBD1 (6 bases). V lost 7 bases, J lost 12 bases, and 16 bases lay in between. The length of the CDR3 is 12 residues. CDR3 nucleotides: TGTGCCAGCAATGGTTTAACAGGGCGGCAGTTCTTC. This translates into CASNGLTGRQFF.

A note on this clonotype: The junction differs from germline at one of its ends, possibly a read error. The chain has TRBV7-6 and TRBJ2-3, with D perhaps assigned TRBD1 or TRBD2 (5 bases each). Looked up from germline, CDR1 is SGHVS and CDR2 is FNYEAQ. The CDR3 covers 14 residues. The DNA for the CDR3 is TGTGCTAGCAGCTTACCCAGGGACGCAGATACGCAGTATTTT. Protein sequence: CASSLPRDADTQYF.

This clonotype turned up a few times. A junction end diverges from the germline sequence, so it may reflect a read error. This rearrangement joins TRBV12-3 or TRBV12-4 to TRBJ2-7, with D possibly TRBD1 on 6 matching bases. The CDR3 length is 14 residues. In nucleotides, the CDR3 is TGTGCCAGTAGTTTAAAGGGCAGGGGCTACGAGCAGTACTTC. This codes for CASSLKGRGYEQYF.

The CDR3 spells CASSSRDKTYEQYF. For the CDR3, the DNA is TGTGCCAGCAGCTCCCGGGACAAAACCTACGAGCAGTACTTC. The chain links TRBV7-2 to TRBJ2-7; possibly TRBD1 for D (6 bases). Germline loops: CDR1 SGHTA, CDR2 FQGNSA. The CDR3 extends over 14 amino acids. Between the trimmed V and J ends, which lost 4 bases and 2 bases, there was a span of 12 bases. The full variable domain, with the rest looked up from reference TRBV7-2 and TRBJ2-7, is GAGVSQSPSNKVTEKGKDVELRCDPISGHTALYWYRQSLGQGLEFLIYFQGNSAPDKSGLPSDRFSAERTGGSVSTLTIQRTQQEDSAVYLCASSSRDKTYEQYFGPGTRLTVT.